Sequencing of this T cell receptor beta chain was carried out in a study of cytomegalovirus exposure and HLA in healthy donors. This clone was seen more than once but under ten times. Its antigen is unidentified. J lost 4 bases, V lost 9 bases, and 14 bases had no gene match. Germline V gene lookup returns CDR1 MDHEN and CDR2 SYDVKM. The CDR3 covers 15 residues. Study findings and constraints: Later analysis associated a missense DCLRE1C variant with TCR beta V- and J-gene trimming.

In the PCR, 60 Vbeta and 13 Jbeta primers were used. Clones were sequenced by immunoSEQ multiplex PCR, and TCRdb holds only the in-frame ones, with some missing. The data show some 120,000 clones, with 75% to 90% seen just once and 1% held by the top ten. This TCR derives from a man in his forties in good health and CMV-seronegative. Material: PBMCs. The J gene is TRBJ2-7, the V gene TRBV28, with 8 bases lining up with TRBD1. The CDR3 DNA reads as TGTGCCAGAAGATCCCGGGACAGGCGACTGTACGAGCAGTACTTC. Its translation is CARRSRDRRLYEQYF.